A single sample is the source of the 23 T cell receptor beta chains below, sequenced in a study of T cell responses to AZD1222 COVID-19 vaccine. The method was immunoSEQ multiplex PCR; TCRdb's version includes in-frame clones alone and lacks a portion of them. The repertoire holds 95,000 to 150,000 clones, with 85% to 95% as singletons. The source material was peripheral blood, sampled 28 days after the second AZD1222 dose. The receptors were sampled from an adult who received the AZD1222 COVID-19 vaccine.

J is TRBJ2-7 and V is TRBV4-3, with 12 nucleotides matching TRBD2. The germline V gene encodes CDR1 LGHNA and CDR2 YSLEER. With V trimmed by 0 bases and J by 2 bases, 5 bases remained unmatched. This CDR3 has 17 residues. The DNA for the CDR3 is TGCGCCAGCAGCCAAGAGCCCGCTAGCGGGGGGGCCTACGAGCAGTACTTC. This sequence encodes CASSQEPASGGAYEQYF.

J is TRBJ1-6 and V is TRBV7-6; D is unclear. Germline V gene sequence: CDR1 SGHVS, CDR2 FNYEAQ. This CDR3 spans 17 amino acids. The V end lost 1 base, the J end lost 7 bases, and 17 bases lay between the germline ends. CDR3 coding DNA: TGTGCCAGCAGCTTAGTCCTCAAAGGACGTCGGAATTCACCCCTCCACTTT. This gives the protein CASSLVLKGRRNSPLHF.

This chain uses TRBV12-3 or TRBV12-4 with TRBJ1-2, with unresolved D. The CDR3 covers 12 residues. The V and J ends lost 6 bases and 8 bases respectively, with 13 bases between them. For the CDR3, the DNA is TGTGCCAGCAGCTCCGCGGGAAGGGGCTACACCTTC. This encodes CASSSAGRGYTF.

The V call is TRBV24-1, the J call TRBJ1-2; TRBD1 aligns across 9 bases. Germline trimming cut 4 bases from V and 8 bases from J; bases unmatched to any gene: 7. CDR1 is KGHDR, CDR2 SFDVKD, per germline. The CDR3 is 14 residues long. CDR3 nucleotide sequence: TGTGCCACCAGTGACCTGACAGGGGGGCTGGGCTACACCTTC. Amino acids: CATSDLTGGLGYTF.

This clone was seen a single time. The chain is built from TRBV19 and TRBJ2-1; 7 nucleotides align to TRBD2. The V gene end was trimmed by 3 bases and the J gene end by 8 bases; junction bases not matched to a gene: 13. CDR3 length: 16 amino acids. Per the germline V gene, CDR1 is LNHDA and CDR2 is SQIVND (reference sequence). Here the CDR3 DNA reads TGTGCCAGTAGTATGCCTAGCGGAATCCCAGGTGATGAGCAGTTCTTC. This translates into CASSMPSGIPGDEQFF.

The V gene is TRBV12-3 or TRBV12-4, the J gene TRBJ1-1; no firm D call. There are 11 residues in the CDR3. V lost 7 bases, J lost 4 bases, and 7 bases lay in between. The CDR3 nucleotides read TGTGCCAGCACCCGAGTCACTGAAGCTTTCTTT. Protein sequence: CASTRVTEAFF.

This rearrangement joins TRBV12-5 to TRBJ2-2; D perhaps matches TRBD1 (6 bases). Germline CDR1 is LGHNT and CDR2 is FRNRAP. This CDR3 has 14 residues. V gave up 10 bases and J gave up 3 bases, with 15 bases separating them. The CDR3 loop reads CATRTGQYTGELFF. The CDR3 nucleotides are TGTGCTACCCGCACCGGACAGTACACCGGGGAGCTGTTTTTT.

The rearrangement links TRBV29-1 to TRBJ2-7, with D possibly being TRBD1 (5 bases). V lost 0 bases, J lost 5 bases, and 11 bases lay in between. The CDR3 sequence is 13 residues long. CDR1 and CDR2 from the germline V gene are SQVTM and ANQGSEA. In DNA, the CDR3 is TGCAGCGTTGAAGACCAGGGATTCGACGAGCAGTACTTC. Its protein is CSVEDQGFDEQYF.

The chain employs TRBV7-2 and TRBJ2-5; D is undetermined. CDR1 and CDR2 (germline): SGHTA, FQGNSA. CDR3 length: 13 amino acids. With 4 bases removed from V and 4 bases from J, the gap between germline ends came to 10 bases. CDR3: CASSSRFSETQYF. The DNA for the CDR3 is TGTGCCAGCAGCTCACGGTTTTCAGAGACCCAGTACTTC.

The chain joins TRBV6-5 to TRBJ2-1; D is possibly TRBD1 (6 bases). Germline V gene data show CDR1 as MNHEY and CDR2 as SVGAGI. V lost 6 bases and J lost 5, with 17 bases in between. The CDR3 is 15 residues long. The CDR3 loop is CASSSGTFKHNEQFF. The CDR3 bases are TGTGCCAGCAGCTCCGGGACATTTAAACACAATGAGCAGTTCTTC.

The CDR3 reads CAWTPDRDSPAPLHF. The CDR3 bases are TGTGCCTGGACGCCAGACAGGGACAGCCCGGCGCCCCTCCACTTT. This chain connects TRBV30 to TRBJ1-6; 7 nucleotides agree with TRBD1. With 4 bases clipped from V and 13 bases from J, the junction kept 16 bases outside the gene matches. The CDR3 sequence is 15 residues long. Germline V lookup: CDR1 GTSNPN, CDR2 SVGIG (reference sequence).

CDR3 in amino acids: CASSDLAGGRDTQYF. The CDR3 DNA sequence: TGTGCCAGCAGTGACTTGGCGGGAGGGAGAGATACGCAGTATTTT. The chain employs TRBV6-4 and TRBJ2-3; 9 bases line up with TRBD2. The CDR3 contains 15 residues. From germline, CDR1 is MRHNA and CDR2 SNTAGT. J was trimmed by 5 bases and V by 1 base; bases with no gene match: 4.

This clone was detected once. The rearrangement joins TRBV9 to TRBJ2-3; TRBD2 aligns across 7 bases. The CDR3 covers 17 residues. Germline values: CDR1 SGDLS, CDR2 YYNGEE. V was pared by 4 bases and J by 2 bases, with 13 bases of the junction left unmatched. The CDR3 sequence: CASSLKRGSGVTDTQYF. CDR3 DNA: TGTGCCAGCAGCCTTAAACGGGGAAGCGGGGTCACAGATACGCAGTATTTT.

This chain joins TRBV7-8 and TRBJ2-1; TRBD2 matches at 10 bases. CDR3 length: 17 amino acids. V dropped 2 bases and J dropped 7; count of bases not matched to a gene: 11. Germline CDR1 and CDR2: SGHVS and FQNEAQ. CDR3 DNA: TGTGCCAGCAGCTTATATCCAGCGGGGGGGCTGGGGAATGAGCAGTTCTTC. Its protein is CASSLYPAGGLGNEQFF.

This rearrangement joins TRBV5-1 to TRBJ1-4; D is unclear. Germline V gene data show CDR1 as SGHRS and CDR2 as YFSETQ. The CDR3 sequence is 14 residues long. Trimming took 0 bases from V and 13 from J, leaving 16 bases between them. The CDR3 bases are TGCGCCAGCAGCTTGGCCGGCCTACAAAAGGGACTGTTTTTT. Its protein product is CASSLAGLQKGLFF. The entire variable domain, with the rest obtained from reference TRBV5-1 and TRBJ1-4, is as follows: KAGVTQTPRYLIKTRGQQVTLSCSPISGHRSVSWYQQTPGQGLQFLFEYFSETQRNKGNFPGRFSGRQFSNSRSEMNVSTLELGDSALYLCASSLAGLQKGLFFGSGTQLSVL.

V gene TRBV29-1 combines with J gene TRBJ2-5; the D is unclear. CDR1 and CDR2 from the germline V gene are SQVTM and ANQGSEA. The CDR3 extends over 16 amino acids. V shed 4 bases and J shed 1 base, with 19 bases lying between them. The CDR3 loop reads CSVGGVETGVQETQYF. The CDR3 bases are TGCAGCGTTGGAGGAGTCGAGACTGGGGTCCAAGAGACCCAGTACTTC.

V usage is TRBV7-9 and J usage is TRBJ1-1, with 12 bases aligning to TRBD1. The CDR3 consists of 15 residues. V lost 1 base, J lost 11 bases, and 8 bases stayed unmatched. Germline V gives CDR1 SEHNR, CDR2 FQNEAQ (reference sequence). CDR3 residues: CASSLVTGTGGMAFF. In DNA, the CDR3 is TGTGCCAGCAGCTTAGTAACCGGGACAGGGGGCATGGCTTTCTTT.

CDR3 sequence (DNA): TGTGCCTGGAGTGTAGCAGCTCTTCAGCCCCAGCATTTT. Amino acids: CAWSVAALQPQHF. This sequence joins TRBV30 and TRBJ1-5; D is unresolved. Trimming pared 0 bases from V and 6 bases from J, leaving 9 bases between. This CDR3 region has 13 residues. CDR1 is GTSNPN and CDR2 is SVGIG in the germline V gene (reference sequence).

This chain joins TRBV7-9 and TRBJ1-1; D ambiguous. Germline V CDR1 and CDR2: SEHNR, FQNEAQ (reference sequence). Between the trimmed V and J ends, which lost 5 bases and 4 bases, there was a span of 11 bases. This CDR3 has 13 residues. This chain's CDR3 is CASSPRMSTEAFF. CDR3 coding DNA: TGTGCCAGCAGCCCCCGTATGAGCACTGAAGCTTTCTTT.

CDR3 bases: TGCGCCAGCAGCCAAGGTCCGGGACAGGACTCCTACGAGCAGTACTTC. The encoded protein is CASSQGPGQDSYEQYF. The chain uses TRBV4-1 and TRBJ2-7; 8 nucleotides match TRBD1. The CDR3 consists of 16 residues. The germline gives CDR1 MGHRA, CDR2 YSYEKL. V shed 1 base, J shed 0 bases, and the junction held 5 bases outside the gene matches.

The chain links TRBV6-2 or TRBV6-3 to TRBJ2-7; 11 bases line up with TRBD2. Unmatched junction bases numbered 2, after V lost 5 bases and J lost 2 bases. The CDR3 loop spans 14 amino acids. Germline lookup yields CDR1 MNHEY and CDR2 SVGEGT. The CDR3 reads CASSLAGGTYEQYF. The CDR3 region has the DNA TGTGCCAGCAGTCTAGCGGGAGGAACCTACGAGCAGTACTTC.

Here the CDR3 DNA reads TGTGCCAGCAGCTCGACCGGGACAGTAGTCTATGGCTACACCTTC. Its protein product is CASSSTGTVVYGYTF. V usage is TRBV11-2 and J usage is TRBJ1-2; 7 positions match TRBD1. V lost 4 bases, J lost 4 bases, and 9 bases stayed unmatched. The CDR3 is 15 amino acids. In germline, CDR1 is SGHAT, CDR2 FQNNGV.

This chain uses TRBV6-5 with TRBJ2-7; D call uncertain. The CDR3 length is 15 residues. Germline V CDR1 and CDR2: MNHEY, SVGAGI. Trimming removed 6 bases at V and 2 bases at J, with 17 bases between. CDR3 DNA sequence: TGTGCCAGCAGGGTAGACCTCCCCGGACCCTACGAGCAGTACTTC. Translation: CASRVDLPGPYEQYF.